These 2 T cell receptor beta chains were sequenced from one sample in a study of blood T cell repertoires in COVID-19. This table comes from immunoSEQ multiplex PCR, and its TCRdb copy is limited to in-frame clones, with some not included. The sample contains roughly 400,000 clones, 90% of which appear only once. Material for sequencing was PBMCs or T cells enriched from blood (not recorded which). Receptors originate from a young man who had recovered from COVID-19.

The rearrangement links TRBV27 to TRBJ2-7, with 7 nucleotides matching TRBD2. V trimming: 5 bases; J trimming: 3 bases; junction bases outside the gene matches: 7. The CDR3 consists of 14 residues. The germline V gene has CDR1 MNHEY and CDR2 SMNVEV (reference sequence). The CDR3 reads CASSRGGSLYEQYF. The CDR3 DNA follows: TGTGCCAGCAGTCGGGGCGGGAGCCTCTACGAGCAGTACTTC.

This chain joins TRBV5-4 and TRBJ1-4; 7 bases fit TRBD1. The junction had 7 bases not matched to a gene; V was cut back by 4 bases and J by 4 bases. Germline lookup yields CDR1 SGHNT and CDR2 YYREEE (reference sequence). This CDR3 is built from 15 residues. The CDR3 spells CASSVHRGNNEKLFF. The CDR3 bases are TGTGCCAGCAGCGTCCACAGGGGTAATAATGAAAAACTGTTTTTT. Full variable domain (rest looked up from reference TRBV5-4 and TRBJ1-4): ETGVTQSPTHLIKTRGQQVTLRCSSQSGHNTVSWYQQALGQGPQFIFQYYREEENGRGNFPPRFSGLQFPNYSSELNVNALELDDSALYLCASSVHRGNNEKLFFGSGTQLSVL.